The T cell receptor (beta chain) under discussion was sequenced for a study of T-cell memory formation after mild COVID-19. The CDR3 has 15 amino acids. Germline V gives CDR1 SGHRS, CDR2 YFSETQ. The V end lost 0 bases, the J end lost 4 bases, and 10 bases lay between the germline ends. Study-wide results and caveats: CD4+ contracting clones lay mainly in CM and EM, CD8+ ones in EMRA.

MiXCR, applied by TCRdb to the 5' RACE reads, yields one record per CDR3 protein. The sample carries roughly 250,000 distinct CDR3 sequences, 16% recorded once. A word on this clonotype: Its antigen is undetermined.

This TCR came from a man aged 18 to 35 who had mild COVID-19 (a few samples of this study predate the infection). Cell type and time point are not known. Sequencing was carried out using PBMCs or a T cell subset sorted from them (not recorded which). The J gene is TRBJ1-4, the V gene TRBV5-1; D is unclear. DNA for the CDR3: TGCGCCAGCAGCTTGGTTGATTCTTATAATGAAAAACTGTTTTTT. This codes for CASSLVDSYNEKLFF.